Here is one T cell receptor beta chain with its context. Its cognate antigen is unknown. The data derive from a study of PD-1 blockade in mismatch repair-deficient tumors. Findings and limits, study-wide: Rapid post-treatment expansion, then contraction, generally preceding radiologic response, marked tumor-resident clones.

Sequencing was performed with immunoSEQ multiplex PCR; in TCRdb, only in-frame clones are kept and a portion is missing. The sample lists 85,000 to 130,000 clones, approximately 80% occurring once. This CDR3 comprises 17 residues. V was shortened by 6 bases and J by 7 bases, with 24 bases between the two germline ends. The sequencing here drew on peripheral blood, taken roughly 35 weeks after starting pembrolizumab. This chain connects TRBV23-1 to TRBJ1-4; D might be TRBD1 (5 bases). TRBV23-1 is an ORF, and what it does is uncertain. The receptor's source is an adult with mismatch repair-deficient cancer. The CDR3 DNA is TGCGCCAGCAGAACCCCTAATCCGACAGTGGGAAGTGAAAAACTGTTTTTT. Translating gives CASRTPNPTVGSEKLFF.